These T cell receptor beta chains were read from a single sample in a study of blood T cell repertoires in COVID-19. Assay: immunoSEQ multiplex PCR; the TCRdb copy retains only in-frame clones and omits some. The profile covers over 250,000 clones, with about 91% appearing a single time and 2% to 3% taken by the ten largest. The material sequenced was peripheral blood. Receptor source: a person between 18 and 35 years old with COVID-19, enrolled during active disease. Both conserved end residues are part of each CDR3. Clone size is given for some rows only: seen once, a few or many times, or a class if the clone is expanded.

j_gene: TRBJ1-1
v_gene: TRBV3-1/TRBV3-2
abundance: -
len: 13
CDR3aa: CASREGVQAEAFF

j_gene: TRBJ2-3
v_gene: TRBV30
abundance: -
len: 19
CDR3aa: CAWRRGLAALAGAEDTQYF

j_gene: TRBJ2-2
v_gene: TRBV7-8
abundance: -
len: 13
CDR3aa: CASSPGLIGELFF

j_gene: TRBJ2-5
v_gene: TRBV24-1
abundance: -
len: 15
CDR3aa: CATRGPGQGQETQYF

j_gene: TRBJ2-7
v_gene: TRBV11-2
abundance: -
len: 14
CDR3aa: CASSLGLAGVEQYF

j_gene: TRBJ1-5
v_gene: TRBV27
abundance: once
len: 22
CDR3aa: CASSLQTNPGHNLFNSNQPQHF

j_gene: TRBJ2-4
v_gene: TRBV19
abundance: -
len: 14
CDR3aa: CASNQGTAKNIQYF

j_gene: TRBJ1-6
v_gene: TRBV4-2
abundance: -
len: 14
CDR3aa: CASSQVSGNSPLHF

j_gene: TRBJ2-1
v_gene: TRBV4-1
abundance: -
len: 16
CDR3aa: CASSHVTSGLYNEQFF

j_gene: TRBJ2-1
v_gene: TRBV2
abundance: -
len: 13
CDR3aa: CASTSDFHNEQFF

j_gene: TRBJ1-2
v_gene: TRBV19
abundance: -
len: 14
CDR3aa: CASSITLKDYGYTF

j_gene: TRBJ2-2
v_gene: TRBV4-2
abundance: few
len: 15
CDR3aa: CASSQGLAGAGELFF

j_gene: TRBJ1-2
v_gene: TRBV28
abundance: -
len: 17
CDR3aa: CASSLTPGTGETYGYTF

j_gene: TRBJ1-4
v_gene: TRBV5-1
abundance: -
len: 15
CDR3aa: CASKPSGPTNEKLFF

j_gene: TRBJ2-3
v_gene: TRBV2
abundance: -
len: 15
CDR3aa: CASSLQGGPTDTQYF

j_gene: TRBJ2-2
v_gene: TRBV27
abundance: -
len: 18
CDR3aa: CASSLVTSGRGHTGELFF

j_gene: TRBJ1-4
v_gene: TRBV18
abundance: -
len: 17
CDR3aa: CASSPPNRQTYNEKLFF

j_gene: TRBJ1-1
v_gene: TRBV6-5
abundance: -
len: 14
CDR3aa: CASRAGQGMSRAFF

j_gene: TRBJ1-3
v_gene: TRBV5-1
abundance: -
len: 16
CDR3aa: CASSPRGGSTGNTIYF

j_gene: TRBJ2-1
v_gene: TRBV7-3
abundance: -
len: 15
CDR3aa: CASSLGLAGDNEQFF

j_gene: TRBJ2-2
v_gene: TRBV2
abundance: -
len: 15
CDR3aa: CASSSTSGIVGELFF

j_gene: TRBJ2-7
v_gene: TRBV14
abundance: -
len: 15
CDR3aa: CASSPVQGHLSEQYF

j_gene: TRBJ2-7
v_gene: TRBV10-3
abundance: -
len: 15
CDR3aa: CAISDMGTGPYEQYF

j_gene: TRBJ2-5
v_gene: TRBV19
abundance: -
len: 13
CDR3aa: CASSLTSSGTQYF

j_gene: TRBJ2-5
v_gene: TRBV7-9
abundance: -
len: 14
CDR3aa: CASSSNRGLETQYF

j_gene: TRBJ1-4
v_gene: TRBV5-8
abundance: -
len: 15
CDR3aa: CASSLAGFTNEKLFF

j_gene: TRBJ2-1
v_gene: TRBV25-1
abundance: -
len: 16
CDR3aa: CASSDGGLSGSNEQFF

j_gene: TRBJ2-1
v_gene: TRBV4-2
abundance: -
len: 16
CDR3aa: CASSQEETGGGREQFF

j_gene: TRBJ2-2
v_gene: TRBV5-1
abundance: once
len: 15
CDR3aa: CASSLRQDDTGELFF

j_gene: TRBJ1-6
v_gene: TRBV4-1
abundance: -
len: 17
CDR3aa: CASSQDRSGRRGSPLHF

j_gene: TRBJ1-6
v_gene: TRBV13
abundance: -
len: 15
CDR3aa: CASSSTGTPYSPLHF

j_gene: TRBJ2-1
v_gene: TRBV10-3
abundance: -
len: 18
CDR3aa: CAISAIPSLAGVGNEQFF

j_gene: TRBJ1-5
v_gene: TRBV10-3
abundance: -
len: 15
CDR3aa: CAISESGGRNQPQHF

j_gene: TRBJ2-2
v_gene: TRBV5-1
abundance: -
len: 21
CDR3aa: CASSLRGGDLRLAANTGELFF

j_gene: TRBJ2-3
v_gene: TRBV9
abundance: once
len: 16
CDR3aa: CASSLESGLFIDTQYF

j_gene: TRBJ2-5
v_gene: TRBV10-2
abundance: once
len: 12
CDR3aa: CASSGTSATQYF

j_gene: TRBJ1-5
v_gene: TRBV27
abundance: -
len: 16
CDR3aa: CASSLSAHDSNQPQHF

j_gene: TRBJ2-7
v_gene: TRBV4-3
abundance: once
len: 14
CDR3aa: CASSQAPGSYEQYF

j_gene: TRBJ1-2
v_gene: TRBV2
abundance: -
len: 13
CDR3aa: CASKGSGDYGYTF

j_gene: TRBJ2-5
v_gene: TRBV12-3/TRBV12-4
abundance: -
len: 13
CDR3aa: CASSSNPQETQYF